The 28 T cell receptor beta chains below come from one sample, sequenced in a study of identical twins' blood T cells. One entry per CDR3 protein results from TCRdb running MiXCR on the 5' RACE reads. This table has hundreds of thousands of distinct CDR3 sequences, around 30% appearing once. Sample: PBMCs. The source is a woman aged 18 to 50 in good health.

The chain combines TRBV20-1 with TRBJ1-5, with 8 positions matching TRBD1. The CDR3 covers 14 residues. The V gene's germline CDR1 is DFQATT and CDR2 SNEGSKA (reference sequence). J lost 6 bases, V lost 3 bases, and 7 bases had no gene match. The CDR3: CSAREGTGLQPQHF. The CDR3 DNA sequence: TGCAGTGCTAGGGAAGGGACAGGTCTTCAGCCCCAGCATTTT.

In this sample, this clonotype turned up a few times. The chain carries TRBV29-1 and TRBJ2-7; weak D call: TRBD1 (5 bases). Per germline, CDR1 SQVTM and CDR2 ANQGSEA. V was trimmed by 6 bases and J by 3 bases, leaving 12 bases between them. This CDR3 region has 12 residues. CDR3 nucleotides: TGCAGCGTGGTGGGGCGGTACTACGAGCAGTACTTC. This codes for CSVVGRYYEQYF.

The rearrangement links TRBV11-2 to TRBJ2-3; D is uncertain. The DNA end favors TRBJ1-5, so the J call may be wrong. The CDR3 has 15 residues. Germline CDR1 SGHAT, CDR2 FQNNGV. CDR3 amino acids: CASSLALLLVNSQHF. CDR3 bases: TGTGCCAGCAGCTTAGCCCTCCTACTAGTAAATTCGCAGCATTTT.

This clonotype came up a few times. The chain recombines TRBV2 with TRBJ2-1; TRBD1 matches at 8 bases. CDR1 and CDR2 (germline): SNHLY, FYNNEI. V dropped 4 bases and J dropped 9; count of bases not matched to a gene: 8. The CDR3 is 14 amino acids. CDR3 sequence reads: CASSGTGYRGEQFF. CDR3 bases: TGTGCCAGCAGTGGGACAGGGTATAGGGGTGAGCAGTTCTTC.

In its sample, this clonotype was seen a few times. The chain carries TRBV19 and TRBJ2-7; 7 positions agree with TRBD1. There are 15 residues in the CDR3. The germline V gene encodes CDR1 LNHDA and CDR2 SQIVND (reference sequence). V lost 1 base and J lost 4; bases outside the gene matches: 7. The CDR3: CASSIVTGASYEQYF. CDR3 nucleotide sequence: TGTGCCAGTAGTATAGTCACAGGGGCATCGTACGAGCAGTACTTC.

For this clonotype: The conserved closing phenylalanine or tryptophan is absent in this CDR3, likely reflecting a read error. This chain uses TRBV7-8 with TRBJ2-7; tentative D call: TRBD1 (6 bases). The CDR3 runs 18 residues. With 4 bases removed from V and 2 bases from J, the gap between germline ends came to 24 bases. Germline V gene sequence: CDR1 SGHVS, CDR2 FQNEAQ. Written as DNA, the CDR3 is TGTGCCAGCAGCTCCCTCCACCTAAGACAGGAAATTACCTACGAGCAGTACCTC. As protein: CASSSLHLRQEITYEQYL.

This clonotype was seen more than once but under ten times. The chain joins TRBV19 to TRBJ1-1; D perhaps matches TRBD1 (6 bases). The CDR3 is 16 amino acids. V was pared by 4 bases and J by 0 bases, with 15 bases between. Germline V CDR1 and CDR2: LNHDA, SQIVND (reference sequence). The CDR3 loop reads CASSTPGQIMNTEAFF. The DNA for the CDR3 is TGTGCCAGTAGTACCCCGGGACAAATAATGAACACTGAAGCTTTCTTT.

This clonotype was counted between two and nine times. The chain uses TRBV5-1 and TRBJ2-3; 8 nucleotides align to TRBD2. CDR3 length: 15 residues. Germline CDR1 is SGHRS and CDR2 is YFSETQ. The trim removed 5 bases at V and 4 bases at J, leaving 9 bases unmatched. CDR3 sequence: CASSFSGGRADTQYF. DNA for the CDR3: TGCGCCAGCAGTTTCAGCGGGGGACGGGCAGATACGCAGTATTTT.

This chain's CDR3 is CASSQVGAGVTDTQYF. The DNA of the CDR3 is TGTGCCAGCAGCCAAGTAGGTGCGGGGGTCACAGATACGCAGTATTTT. This rearrangement joins TRBV4-2 to TRBJ2-3; TRBD2 matches 7 bases. Germline lookup yields CDR1 LGHNA and CDR2 YNFKEQ. The junction had 6 bases not matched to a gene; V was cut back by 1 base and J by 2 bases. The CDR3 consists of 16 residues.

Ten or more counts support this clonotype. The chain combines TRBV29-1 with TRBJ1-2; TRBD1 might be the D (6 bases). The CDR3 is 12 residues long. The germline V and J ends were trimmed by 6 bases and 6 bases, with 14 bases remaining between them. Per the germline V gene, CDR1 is SQVTM and CDR2 is ANQGSEA. CDR3 region: CSVTRQGHGYTF. CDR3 sequence (DNA): TGCAGCGTCACTCGTCAGGGGCATGGCTACACCTTC. The full variable domain, in which reference TRBV29-1 and TRBJ1-2 provide the parts outside the CDR3, is SAVISQKPSRDICQRGTSLTIQCQVDSQVTMMFWYRQQPGQSLTLIATANQGSEATYESGFVIDKFPISRPNLTFSTLTVSNMSPEDSSIYLCSVTRQGHGYTFGSGTRLTVV.

This clonotype was seen many times. The CDR3 here is CASSSGLPPSGNTIYF. As DNA, the CDR3 is TGTGCCAGCAGCTCTGGCCTACCTCCCTCTGGAAACACCATATATTTT. The chain recombines TRBV9 with TRBJ1-3, with unresolved D. The length of the CDR3 is 16 residues. Germline assignment: CDR1 SGDLS and CDR2 YYNGEE. With 4 bases removed from V and 0 bases from J, the gap between germline ends came to 14 bases.

A single count supports this clonotype. The gene calls are TRBV29-1 and TRBJ1-1; D possibly corresponds to TRBD1 (6 bases). Per the germline V gene, CDR1 is SQVTM and CDR2 is ANQGSEA. This CDR3 comprises 13 residues. The ends were cut back, 7 bases at V and 3 bases at J, with 15 bases in the middle. CDR3 sequence reads: CSAKLQGYTEAFF. The CDR3, as DNA: TGCAGCGCCAAATTACAGGGTTACACTGAAGCTTTCTTT.

This clonotype was detected only a few times. The V call is TRBV11-2, the J call TRBJ2-3; 9 bases fit TRBD2. Germline-derived CDR1 and CDR2 are SGHAT and FQNNGV. The length of the CDR3 is 16 residues. Losses at the gene ends were 5 bases for V and 6 bases for J; bases not matched to a gene: 12. CDR3 sequence: CASSPFPAGGEDTQYF. The CDR3 DNA sequence: TGTGCCAGCAGCCCCTTTCCGGCGGGAGGGGAGGATACGCAGTATTTT.

This clonotype has just a few counts. This chain connects TRBV3-1 to TRBJ1-1; D not resolved. The CDR3 consists of 12 residues. The ends were cut back, 3 bases at V and 2 bases at J, with 4 bases in the middle. Germline values: CDR1 LGHDT, CDR2 YNNKEL (reference sequence). CDR3 region: CASSHFNTEAFF. The CDR3 DNA reads TGTGCCAGCAGCCACTTCAACACTGAAGCTTTCTTT.

The chain employs TRBV21-1 and TRBJ2-7; TRBD1, the table's D call, lacks a check against the DNA. TRBV21-1 is a listed pseudogene. The CDR3 runs to 15 residues. The CDR3 protein is CASSKLGTGAKEQYF. CDR3 coding DNA: TGTGCCAGCAGCAAACTAGGGACAGGGGCCAAAGAGCAGTACTTC.

This clonotype was detected many times. The V gene is TRBV5-1, the J gene TRBJ1-1; D unclear. Germline CDR1 reads SGHRS; CDR2 reads YFSETQ. The CDR3 sequence is 12 residues long. Between the trimmed V and J ends, which lost 6 bases and 3 bases, there was a span of 9 bases. In nucleotides, the CDR3 is TGCGCCAGCAAGACCCGCGACACTGAAGCTTTCTTT. Encoded protein: CASKTRDTEAFF.

This CDR3 reads CSARDFGGAVHNEQFF. Here the CDR3 DNA reads TGCAGTGCTAGAGATTTCGGGGGGGCCGTTCACAATGAGCAGTTCTTC. The chain is built from TRBV20-1 and TRBJ2-1, with 8 positions matching TRBD2. Germline V CDR1 and CDR2: DFQATT, SNEGSKA (reference sequence). This CDR3 region has 16 residues. Losses at the gene ends were 0 bases for V and 5 bases for J; bases not matched to a gene: 9.

Only a few counts were recorded for this clonotype. The chain combines TRBV20-1 with TRBJ1-3; 9 bases are a match to TRBD1. Trimming removed 5 bases from V and 7 bases from J; junction bases left unmatched: 3. This CDR3 comprises 12 residues. Germline loops: CDR1 DFQATT, CDR2 SNEGSKA (reference sequence). This CDR3 is CSAPGTGNTIYF. CDR3 bases: TGCAGTGCTCCGGGGACAGGGAACACCATATATTTT.

This clonotype was counted between two and nine times. V gene TRBV5-1 combines with J gene TRBJ2-2; 10 bases are a match to TRBD2. In germline, CDR1 is SGHRS, CDR2 YFSETQ. V shed 3 bases, J shed 5 bases, and the junction held 7 bases outside the gene matches. This CDR3 region has 16 residues. CDR3 DNA: TGCGCCAGCAGCTGGCGGGCTAGCGGGAGTACCGGGGAGCTGTTTTTT. It translates to CASSWRASGSTGELFF.

This chain joins TRBV6-5 and TRBJ1-5; perhaps TRBD1 as D (5 bases). V lost 0 bases and J 11 bases, leaving 20 bases between the germline ends. From germline, CDR1 is MNHEY and CDR2 SVGAGI. The CDR3 extends over 16 amino acids. CDR3 amino acids: CASSYSIPRGDHTQHF. CDR3 DNA sequence: TGTGCCAGCAGTTACTCGATCCCCAGAGGGGACCACACCCAGCATTTT.

CDR3 nucleotides: TGCAGCGCCGGACAGGAACTGGGTTCACCCCTCCACTTT. It yields the protein CSAGQELGSPLHF. V gene TRBV29-1 combines with J gene TRBJ1-6; 7 bases match TRBD1. CDR1 is SQVTM, CDR2 ANQGSEA, per germline. The CDR3 consists of 13 residues. With V trimmed by 7 bases and J by 9 bases, 9 bases remained unmatched.

In its sample, this clonotype was seen a few times. The J gene is TRBJ1-4, the V gene TRBV6-5, with 7 bases lining up with TRBD1. V was clipped by 5 bases and J by 2 bases; unmatched bases: 5. Germline values: CDR1 MNHEY, CDR2 SVGAGI. The CDR3 is 15 amino acids. CDR3 sequence reads: CASSGTGVTNEKLFF. CDR3 bases: TGTGCCAGCAGTGGAACAGGGGTCACTAATGAAAAACTGTTTTTT.

The chain joins TRBV6-6 to TRBJ2-5, with 8 positions matching TRBD2. The junction had 6 bases not matched to a gene; V was cut back by 6 bases and J by 3 bases. This CDR3 has 14 residues. Germline V gene sequence: CDR1 MNHNY, CDR2 SVGAGI (reference sequence). CDR3 sequence: CASRTTSAEETQYF. The DNA of the CDR3 is TGTGCCAGCAGGACGACTAGCGCTGAAGAGACCCAGTACTTC.

This clonotype was found once. The chain carries TRBV5-4 and TRBJ2-1; no clear D. Germline CDR1 and CDR2: SGHNT and YYREEE (reference sequence). V lost 0 bases and J lost 15, with 10 bases in between. The CDR3 is made up of 11 amino acids. CDR3 coding DNA: TGTGCCAGCAGCTTGGGGGCATTGTGGTTCTTC. The encoded protein is CASSLGALWFF.

The chain combines TRBV12-5 with TRBJ1-1; the D is unclear. CDR1 and CDR2 from the germline V gene are LGHNT and FRNRAP. The V end lost 6 bases, the J end lost 3 bases, and 5 bases lay between the germline ends. There are 11 residues in the CDR3. The DNA for the CDR3 is TGTGCTAGTGGATTTGACACTGAAGCTTTCTTT. This encodes CASGFDTEAFF.

The chain recombines TRBV3-1 with TRBJ1-1; D is perhaps TRBD1 (6 bases). V was pared by 0 bases and J by 3 bases, with 23 bases between. From germline, CDR1 is LGHDT and CDR2 YNNKEL (reference sequence). The CDR3 totals 19 residues. The CDR3 loop reads CASSQEGFRGLRVDTEAFF. The CDR3 nucleotides read TGTGCCAGCAGCCAAGAAGGTTTTCGGGGGCTACGGGTCGACACTGAAGCTTTCTTT.

This clonotype was picked up a small number of times. The chain joins TRBV29-1 to TRBJ1-1; D is ambiguous. The CDR3 has 12 residues. The V gene's germline CDR1 is SQVTM and CDR2 ANQGSEA. CDR3: CSTRLQNTEAFF. In DNA, the CDR3 is TGCAGTACCAGACTCCAGAACACTGAAGCTTTCTTT.

In its sample, this clonotype was seen a few times. J is TRBJ2-3 and V is TRBV7-9; 11 nucleotides align to TRBD1. The CDR3 has 19 amino acids. In germline, CDR1 is SEHNR, CDR2 FQNEAQ (reference sequence). V shed 1 base, J shed 2 bases, and the junction held 11 bases outside the gene matches. The CDR3 reads CASSLGSAGTGGNTDTQYF. For the CDR3, the DNA is TGTGCCAGCAGCTTAGGTTCCGCTGGGACAGGGGGTAACACAGATACGCAGTATTTT.